The clone carrying this TCR beta chain was detected only a few times. The antigen remains unidentified. Time point indicated: blood at routine non-recurrence follow-up after resection. Unsorted samples of tumor, nontumor lung or frozen PBMC had their whole RNA sequenced. This entry comes from a study of spatial heterogeneity in lung cancer. Study-level information: Around 70 TRACERx patients with early, untreated non-small cell lung cancer donated samples. The authors sequenced available follow-up PBMC samples, taken a median of roughly 2 years after resection. Points from the study as a whole: Ubiquitous expanded tumor TCRs were observed in blood more at resection than follow-up.

Each CDR3 protein is one row after TCRdb ran MiXCR on the 5' RACE reads. In the table there are some 120,000 distinct CDR3 sequences, 10% to 15% of which are singletons. Germline values: CDR1 KGHDR, CDR2 SFDVKD. The CDR3 totals 14 residues. The germline V and J ends were trimmed by 9 bases and 7 bases, with 18 bases remaining between them. This TCR derives from a male donor with early-stage non-small cell lung cancer. This specimen was PBMCs, taken at follow-up. V and J are TRBV24-1 and TRBJ1-5; D perhaps matches TRBD1 (5 bases). The CDR3 bases are TGTGCCACCGGGGGGACCGGGGAGAGGCAGCCCCAGCATTTT. Translation: CATGGTGERQPQHF.